This is a list of T cell receptor beta chains from one sample in a study of blood T cell repertoires in COVID-19. Libraries were prepared by immunoSEQ multiplex PCR; TCRdb keeps only in-frame clonotypes and omits some of them. The sample carries 250,000 to 300,000 clones, roughly 80% recorded once. The sequenced sample consisted of PBMCs or T cells enriched from blood (not recorded which). The receptor source for this set is a young man with acute COVID-19. The CDR3 runs from the conserved cysteine through the conserved F or W. The D gene is left open where the match is weak. Clone size is stated in some rows and not others, as once, few, many or a class when expanded.

V gene	D gene	J gene	clone size	CDR3 length	CDR3 protein	CDR3 DNA
TRBV3-1/TRBV3-2	-	TRBJ2-3	once	14	CASSPGPTGGTQYF	TGTGCCAGCAGCCCTGGGCCCACAGGTGGTACGCAGTATTTT
TRBV5-1	-	TRBJ1-6	few	15	CASSLAGKRDSPLHF	TGCGCCAGCAGCTTGGCCGGGAAAAGGGATTCACCCCTCCACTTT
TRBV2	TRBD1	TRBJ1-2	-	16	CASVGTGGHRSGGYTF	TGTGCCAGCGTGGGAACAGGGGGTCATAGGAGCGGTGGCTACACCTTC
TRBV27	TRBD1	TRBJ1-1	few	15	CASKGTANIGTEAFF	TGTGCCAGCAAGGGGACAGCAAATATTGGCACTGAAGCTTTCTTT
TRBV28	-	TRBJ1-5	-	12	CASTTTGQPQHF	TGTGCCAGCACCACCACCGGTCAGCCCCAGCATTTT
TRBV11-2	-	TRBJ2-2	-	14	CASQWTENTGELFF	TGTGCCAGCCAATGGACAGAGAACACCGGGGAGCTGTTTTTT
TRBV14	-	TRBJ2-1	-	15	CASSRLNGVYNEQFF	TGTGCCAGCAGCCGTCTGAACGGGGTTTACAATGAGCAGTTCTTC
TRBV5-6	-	TRBJ1-6	-	15	CASSRRDNYNSPLHF	TGTGCCAGCAGTCGCCGGGACAACTATAATTCACCCCTCCACTTT
TRBV7-9	-	TRBJ1-1	-	15	CASSLDASRYTEAFF	TGTGCCAGCAGCCTGGACGCTAGCCGCTACACTGAAGCTTTCTTT
TRBV5-4	-	TRBJ1-6	-	13	CASSRGVNSPLHF	TGTGCCAGCAGTAGGGGCGTTAATTCACCCCTCCACTTT
TRBV7-7	TRBD1	TRBJ2-5	-	18	CASSLAPPTGGIGETQYF	TGTGCTAGCAGCTTAGCGCCTCCGACAGGGGGTATAGGAGAGACCCAGTACTTC
TRBV11-2	-	TRBJ1-1	-	12	CASSPLGTEAFF	TGTGCCAGCAGCCCCCTAGGAACTGAAGCTTTCTTT
TRBV21-1	-	TRBJ2-1	-	13	CASSPRTPNEQFF	TGTGCCAGCAGCCCCCGGACTCCTAATGAGCAGTTCTTC
TRBV18	TRBD1	TRBJ2-3	-	15	CASSPDRGPVDTQYF	TGTGCCAGCTCACCCGACAGGGGGCCAGTAGATACGCAGTATTTT
TRBV6-1	TRBD1	TRBJ1-5	-	17	CASSGQPGQGSHQPQHF	TGTGCCAGCAGTGGCCAACCGGGACAGGGGTCCCATCAGCCCCAGCATTTT
TRBV6-5	-	TRBJ1-2	-	14	CASSPGGLVYGYTF	TGTGCCAGCAGCCCGGGGGGGTTGGTCTATGGCTACACCTTC
TRBV24-1	-	TRBJ1-4	once	14	CATSDSGTNEKLFF	TGTGCCACCAGTGATTCCGGGACTAATGAAAAACTGTTTTTT
TRBV6-5	-	TRBJ2-2	-	11	CASRRAGELFF	TGTGCCAGCAGACGCGCCGGGGAGCTGTTTTTT
TRBV6-5	-	TRBJ1-4	few	14	CATGDYATNEKLFF	TGTGCCACGGGGGATTATGCAACTAATGAAAAACTGTTTTTT
TRBV18	-	TRBJ1-5	-	15	CASSPRRGEGQPQHF	TGTGCCAGCTCACCACGTCGGGGGGAAGGTCAGCCCCAGCATTTT
TRBV25-1	TRBD1	TRBJ1-2	once	13	CASSLTGGKGYTF	TGTGCCAGCAGCTTAACAGGGGGCAAGGGCTACACCTTC
TRBV12-3/TRBV12-4	-	TRBJ1-2	-	13	CASSPVTNYGYTF	TGTGCCAGCAGTCCGGTGACAAACTATGGCTACACCTTC
TRBV11-3	-	TRBJ2-1	-	16	CASSGGVGRPFNEQFF	TGTGCCAGCAGCGGAGGGGTGGGACGGCCGTTCAATGAGCAGTTCTTC
TRBV11-3	-	TRBJ2-1	-	14	CASSPPGSRVEQFF	TGTGCCAGCAGCCCCCCCGGTTCCAGGGTTGAGCAGTTCTTC
TRBV4-2	-	TRBJ1-5	few	15	CASSTRQEGNQPQHF	TGTGCCAGCAGCACCCGACAGGAGGGCAATCAGCCCCAGCATTTT
TRBV18	TRBD1	TRBJ2-5	many	17	CASSPTTGGAKGETQYF	TGTGCCAGCTCACCCACCACAGGGGGCGCGAAGGGGGAGACCCAGTACTTC
TRBV16	TRBD1	TRBJ1-5	-	14	CASSPRQGHQPQHF	TGTGCCAGCAGCCCCCGACAGGGTCATCAGCCCCAGCATTTT
TRBV9	-	TRBJ1-2	-	16	CASSVAVVGGRNGYTF	TGTGCCAGCAGCGTAGCGGTAGTTGGGGGCCGGAATGGCTACACCTTC
TRBV5-4	TRBD1	TRBJ1-2	-	15	CASSQDRGPSYGYTF	TGTGCCAGCAGCCAGGACAGGGGGCCTTCCTATGGCTACACCTTC
TRBV19	TRBD1	TRBJ1-1	-	18	CASSIVIRDSLMNTEAFF	TGTGCCAGTAGTATAGTCATCCGGGACAGCCTAATGAACACTGAAGCTTTCTTT
TRBV5-8	-	TRBJ1-2	-	15	CASSLEAPGISGYTF	TGTGCCAGCAGCTTGGAAGCACCTGGTATCTCTGGCTACACCTTC
TRBV11-3	-	TRBJ1-1	-	13	CASSLTPGRGAFF	TGTGCCAGCAGCTTAACCCCAGGAAGGGGAGCTTTCTTT
TRBV18	TRBD1	TRBJ1-1	-	13	CASSGQVNTEAFF	TGTGCCAGCTCCGGACAGGTGAACACTGAAGCTTTCTTT
TRBV6-1	TRBD2	TRBJ2-1	-	15	CASSEGLAGGAEQFF	TGTGCCAGCAGTGAAGGGCTAGCGGGGGGAGCTGAGCAGTTCTTC
TRBV9	-	TRBJ2-2	-	16	CASSVATSTNTGELFF	TGTGCCAGCAGCGTAGCTACTAGCACGAACACCGGGGAGCTGTTTTTT
TRBV5-1	-	TRBJ1-1	-	15	CASSVGGEYSTEAFF	TGTGCCAGCAGCGTAGGGGGGGAGTATTCCACTGAAGCTTTCTTT
TRBV4-3	-	TRBJ1-6	-	15	CASSQDWENNSPLHF	TGCGCCAGCAGCCAAGACTGGGAGAATAATTCACCCCTCCACTTT
TRBV15	TRBD1	TRBJ1-4	-	15	CATSRTGGQYEKLFF	TGTGCCACCAGCAGAACAGGGGGCCAGTATGAAAAACTGTTTTTT
TRBV20-1	-	TRBJ2-5	-	11	CSARARETQYF	TGCAGTGCTAGAGCCAGAGAGACCCAGTACTTC
TRBV5-1	TRBD2	TRBJ2-2	-	16	CASSLGLAGITGELFF	TGTGCCAGCAGCTTGGGACTAGCGGGAATCACCGGGGAGCTGTTTTTT
TRBV7-9	TRBD1	TRBJ1-2	-	12	CASSLDRGGYTF	TGTGCCAGCAGCTTAGACAGGGGTGGCTACACCTTC
TRBV5-1	TRBD2	TRBJ2-5	-	16	CASSPSSGSRQETQYF	TGTGCCAGCAGCCCATCTAGCGGGAGTAGGCAAGAGACCCAGTACTTC
TRBV14	TRBD2	TRBJ2-1	-	15	CASSQTAGAWNEQFF	TGTGCCAGCAGCCAAACAGCGGGAGCGTGGAATGAGCAGTTCTTC
TRBV25-1	TRBD1	TRBJ2-6	-	17	CASSAPGQISGANVLTF	TGTGCCAGCAGTGCACCGGGACAGATCTCTGGGGCCAACGTCCTGACTTTC
TRBV7-9	-	TRBJ1-6	-	14	CASSLPGGSSPLHF	TGTGCCAGCAGCTTACCGGGGGGAAGTTCACCCCTCCACTTT
TRBV30	TRBD2	TRBJ2-3	-	12	CAWSGGSDTQYF	TGTGCCTGGAGCGGGGGGTCAGATACGCAGTATTTT
TRBV16	-	TRBJ1-1	-	14	CASSQYDRKTEAFF	TGTGCCAGCAGCCAGTATGACAGAAAAACTGAAGCTTTCTTT
TRBV28	TRBD1	TRBJ1-5	-	14	CASTLTGRNQPQHF	TGTGCCAGCACCCTGACAGGGCGCAATCAGCCCCAGCATTTT
TRBV23-1	-	TRBJ2-3	-	20	CATVGIGRGLFAWRADTQYF	TGCGCCACCGTCGGAATAGGGCGGGGACTTTTTGCGTGGAGGGCAGATACGCAGTATTTT
TRBV7-9	TRBD1	TRBJ1-5	once	15	CASSPGGRGNQPQHF	TGTGCCAGCAGCCCAGGGGGCCGGGGCAATCAGCCCCAGCATTTT
TRBV6-9	-	TRBJ1-5	-	14	CASSYAGLNQPQHF	TGTGCCAGCAGTTACGCCGGACTAAATCAGCCCCAGCATTTT
TRBV6-5	TRBD1	TRBJ1-2	-	12	CASRYRGYGYTF	TGTGCCAGCAGATACAGGGGATATGGCTACACCTTC